These T cell receptor beta chains were read from a single sample in a study of cytotoxic CD8 clonotypes in ibrutinib-treated CLL. Using immunoSEQ multiplex PCR, the repertoire was profiled, and TCRdb retains in-frame clones only, with some absent. The table includes roughly 160,000 clones, about 80% detected once. The material sequenced was PBMCs, taken after 12 months of ibrutinib treatment. These receptors all stem from a human donor with chronic lymphocytic leukemia. CDR3s include the opening cysteine and the closing phenylalanine or tryptophan. A D gene is named only where the DNA matches it firmly. Rows give clone size only sometimes, using once, few, many, or a class for an expanded clone.

cdr3_length: 14; d_call: TRBD1; clone_size: NA; v_call: TRBV7-9; j_call: TRBJ1-2; cdr3_nt: TGTGCCAGCAGCAAGACAGGGGCGGAGGGTGGCTACACCTTC; cdr3_aa: CASSKTGAEGGYTF
cdr3_length: 16; d_call: TRBD1; clone_size: NA; v_call: TRBV10-3; j_call: TRBJ2-2; cdr3_nt: TGTGCCATCAGACCACTCGGGACAGGGACCACCGGGGAGCTGTTTTTT; cdr3_aa: CAIRPLGTGTTGELFF
cdr3_length: 16; d_call: NA; clone_size: NA; v_call: TRBV4-3; j_call: TRBJ2-4; cdr3_nt: TGCGCCAGCAGCCAAGCAATGGGGGGAGCCAAAAACATTCAGTACTTC; cdr3_aa: CASSQAMGGAKNIQYF
cdr3_length: 13; d_call: NA; clone_size: NA; v_call: TRBV2; j_call: TRBJ2-2; cdr3_nt: TGTGCCAGCAGCGTAACTAGGGCCGGGGAGCTGTTTTTT; cdr3_aa: CASSVTRAGELFF
cdr3_length: 13; d_call: NA; clone_size: NA; v_call: TRBV7-3; j_call: TRBJ2-2; cdr3_nt: TGTGCCAGCAGCACCCTTGACACCGGGGAGCTGTTTTTT; cdr3_aa: CASSTLDTGELFF
cdr3_length: 14; d_call: NA; clone_size: NA; v_call: TRBV4-3; j_call: TRBJ2-7; cdr3_nt: TGCGCCAGCAGCCAGGAGTACGGGGGCTACGAGCAGTACTTC; cdr3_aa: CASSQEYGGYEQYF
cdr3_length: 11; d_call: NA; clone_size: NA; v_call: TRBV6-5; j_call: TRBJ2-1; cdr3_nt: TGTGCCAGCAGTTTTCAGACTATCGAGTTCTTC; cdr3_aa: CASSFQTIEFF
cdr3_length: 14; d_call: NA; clone_size: NA; v_call: TRBV28; j_call: TRBJ1-5; cdr3_nt: TGTGCCAGCAGGGAGACAGAAGTTTATCAGCCCCAGCATTTT; cdr3_aa: CASRETEVYQPQHF
cdr3_length: 13; d_call: NA; clone_size: NA; v_call: TRBV6-5; j_call: TRBJ2-7; cdr3_nt: TGTGCCACCCACTCTGACGGAACCTACGAGCAGTACTTC; cdr3_aa: CATHSDGTYEQYF
cdr3_length: 15; d_call: TRBD1; clone_size: NA; v_call: TRBV6-5; j_call: TRBJ2-7; cdr3_nt: TGTGCCAGCAGACGAGGACAGGGGATGGCTCACGAGCAGTACTTC; cdr3_aa: CASRRGQGMAHEQYF
cdr3_length: 15; d_call: TRBD1; clone_size: NA; v_call: TRBV6-1; j_call: TRBJ1-2; cdr3_nt: TGTGCCAGCACGGGACAGGGGGCGAGTACCTATGGCTACACCTTC; cdr3_aa: CASTGQGASTYGYTF
cdr3_length: 14; d_call: TRBD1; clone_size: NA; v_call: TRBV5-6; j_call: TRBJ1-2; cdr3_nt: TGTGCCAGCAGCTGGGGACAGGGGAGCGATGGCTACACCTTC; cdr3_aa: CASSWGQGSDGYTF
cdr3_length: 14; d_call: NA; clone_size: few; v_call: TRBV18; j_call: TRBJ1-1; cdr3_nt: TGTGCCAGCTCACCAGCCGAGGGTGACACTGAAGCTTTCTTT; cdr3_aa: CASSPAEGDTEAFF
cdr3_length: 17; d_call: TRBD2; clone_size: NA; v_call: TRBV4-2; j_call: TRBJ2-7; cdr3_nt: TGTGCCAGCAGCCATCGCGTGGGACTAGCTTCCTCCTACGAGCAGTACTTC; cdr3_aa: CASSHRVGLASSYEQYF
cdr3_length: 15; d_call: NA; clone_size: NA; v_call: TRBV19; j_call: TRBJ1-5; cdr3_nt: TGTGCCAGTAGCACCCGACGGGACATTGTAGAAGAGGCGCATTTT; cdr3_aa: CASSTRRDIVEEAHF
cdr3_length: 14; d_call: NA; clone_size: NA; v_call: TRBV15; j_call: TRBJ1-2; cdr3_nt: TGTGCCACCAGCAGAGATCAGGGAGGGGTAGGCTACACCTTC; cdr3_aa: CATSRDQGGVGYTF
cdr3_length: 18; d_call: NA; clone_size: NA; v_call: TRBV19; j_call: TRBJ2-1; cdr3_nt: TGTGCCAGTAGTGCACTAATTGCCCTGACTCGGGCCTACAATGAGCAGTTCTTC; cdr3_aa: CASSALIALTRAYNEQFF
cdr3_length: 15; d_call: NA; clone_size: NA; v_call: TRBV28; j_call: TRBJ1-6; cdr3_nt: TGTGCCAGCAGTTTCCGGCACAGGAATAATTCACCCCTCCACTTT; cdr3_aa: CASSFRHRNNSPLHF
cdr3_length: 14; d_call: NA; clone_size: once; v_call: TRBV9; j_call: TRBJ2-5; cdr3_nt: TGTGCCAGCAGCGTTACAGGGTTGGATGAGACCCAGTACTTC; cdr3_aa: CASSVTGLDETQYF
cdr3_length: 14; d_call: TRBD2; clone_size: NA; v_call: TRBV18; j_call: TRBJ2-1; cdr3_nt: TGTGCCAGCTCACCAAGGCGGGGGGACAATGAGCAGTTCTTC; cdr3_aa: CASSPRRGDNEQFF
cdr3_length: 12; d_call: NA; clone_size: NA; v_call: TRBV10-3; j_call: TRBJ2-1; cdr3_nt: TGTGCCATCGGCGGGACTCGTGGGGAGCAGTTCTTC; cdr3_aa: CAIGGTRGEQFF
cdr3_length: 17; d_call: TRBD1; clone_size: NA; v_call: TRBV10-3; j_call: TRBJ2-6; cdr3_nt: TGTGCCATCAGTTCGGGACAGAGCATCTCTGGGGCCAACGTCCTGACTTTC; cdr3_aa: CAISSGQSISGANVLTF
cdr3_length: 15; d_call: TRBD1; clone_size: NA; v_call: TRBV4-1; j_call: TRBJ1-2; cdr3_nt: TGCGCCAGCAGCCAAGAGACAGGGGGACTCTATGGCTACACCTTC; cdr3_aa: CASSQETGGLYGYTF
cdr3_length: 13; d_call: TRBD1; clone_size: NA; v_call: TRBV6-6; j_call: TRBJ1-5; cdr3_nt: TGTGCCAGCAGTTTCGATACAGGGGGGCCCCAGCATTTT; cdr3_aa: CASSFDTGGPQHF
cdr3_length: 13; d_call: NA; clone_size: NA; v_call: TRBV10-3; j_call: TRBJ2-3; cdr3_nt: TGTGCCATCAGTGATTACGGCACAGATACGCAGTATTTT; cdr3_aa: CAISDYGTDTQYF
cdr3_length: 13; d_call: NA; clone_size: NA; v_call: TRBV4-3; j_call: TRBJ1-1; cdr3_nt: TGCGCCAGCAGCCAAGCAGGGAACACTGAAGCTTTCTTT; cdr3_aa: CASSQAGNTEAFF
cdr3_length: 13; d_call: NA; clone_size: NA; v_call: TRBV10-3; j_call: TRBJ2-1; cdr3_nt: TGTGCCATCAGGGGTTCGTCCTACAATGAGCAGTTCTTC; cdr3_aa: CAIRGSSYNEQFF
cdr3_length: 15; d_call: NA; clone_size: NA; v_call: TRBV7-3; j_call: TRBJ2-7; cdr3_nt: TGTGCCAGCAGCTCGCGAGGGGGATCAAGAGGGGAGCAGTACTTC; cdr3_aa: CASSSRGGSRGEQYF
cdr3_length: 14; d_call: NA; clone_size: once; v_call: TRBV9; j_call: TRBJ2-3; cdr3_nt: TGTGCCAGCAGCGTAGAAACTTACACAGATACGCAGTATTTT; cdr3_aa: CASSVETYTDTQYF
cdr3_length: 14; d_call: TRBD1; clone_size: few; v_call: TRBV25-1; j_call: TRBJ1-2; cdr3_nt: TGTGCCAGCAGTATAGCAGGGGGCGACTATGGCTACACCTTC; cdr3_aa: CASSIAGGDYGYTF
cdr3_length: 14; d_call: NA; clone_size: NA; v_call: TRBV5-6; j_call: TRBJ1-5; cdr3_nt: TGTGCCAGCAGCTTGCGGGGTGACGTTCAGCCCCAGCATTTT; cdr3_aa: CASSLRGDVQPQHF
cdr3_length: 15; d_call: TRBD2; clone_size: NA; v_call: TRBV11-2; j_call: TRBJ2-7; cdr3_nt: TGTGCCAGCAAGACCGGGAGCGGGGCCTTAGGGGAGCAGTACTTC; cdr3_aa: CASKTGSGALGEQYF
cdr3_length: 11; d_call: NA; clone_size: NA; v_call: TRBV5-8; j_call: TRBJ2-3; cdr3_nt: TGTGCCAGCAGACGAACGGATACGCAGTATTTT; cdr3_aa: CASRRTDTQYF
cdr3_length: 14; d_call: NA; clone_size: NA; v_call: TRBV9; j_call: TRBJ1-4; cdr3_nt: TGTGCCAGCAGCGTAGAGCCGGGGCATGAAAAACTGTTTTTT; cdr3_aa: CASSVEPGHEKLFF
cdr3_length: 13; d_call: NA; clone_size: NA; v_call: TRBV6-1; j_call: TRBJ2-5; cdr3_nt: TGTGCCAGCAGTGCACAGGGACGAGAGACCCAGTACTTC; cdr3_aa: CASSAQGRETQYF
cdr3_length: 12; d_call: TRBD1; clone_size: NA; v_call: TRBV19; j_call: TRBJ2-4; cdr3_nt: TGTGCCAGTAGCAGGGGGCAGTTGAGCTTGTACTTC; cdr3_aa: CASSRGQLSLYF
cdr3_length: 12; d_call: TRBD2; clone_size: NA; v_call: TRBV2; j_call: TRBJ2-7; cdr3_nt: TGTGCCAGCAGTCAAAGCGGGAGCGAGCAGTACTTC; cdr3_aa: CASSQSGSEQYF
cdr3_length: 15; d_call: NA; clone_size: NA; v_call: TRBV19; j_call: TRBJ2-7; cdr3_nt: TGTGCCACCAGGCCCGGGCAGGGGCCTTATTACGAGCAGTACTTC; cdr3_aa: CATRPGQGPYYEQYF
cdr3_length: 15; d_call: TRBD1; clone_size: NA; v_call: TRBV28; j_call: TRBJ2-7; cdr3_nt: TGTGCCAGCAGCCTAGGGGGCGCGGGTGTGTATGCGCAGTACTTC; cdr3_aa: CASSLGGAGVYAQYF
cdr3_length: 13; d_call: NA; clone_size: once; v_call: TRBV11-2; j_call: TRBJ1-1; cdr3_nt: TGTGCCAGCAGTCAAGGGCCCGGCACTGAAGCTTTCTTT; cdr3_aa: CASSQGPGTEAFF
cdr3_length: 12; d_call: NA; clone_size: few; v_call: TRBV7-2; j_call: TRBJ2-2; cdr3_nt: TGTGCCAGCAGCTCTTACACCGGGGAGCTGTTTTTT; cdr3_aa: CASSSYTGELFF
cdr3_length: 18; d_call: NA; clone_size: NA; v_call: TRBV4-2; j_call: TRBJ1-1; cdr3_nt: TGTGCCAGCAGCCAAGATTTTGGAGGGGGGCTGATGAACACTGAAGCTTTCTTT; cdr3_aa: CASSQDFGGGLMNTEAFF
cdr3_length: 17; d_call: NA; clone_size: NA; v_call: TRBV28; j_call: TRBJ1-3; cdr3_nt: TGTGCCACCCTCCCCTCCGGTCTGTCGCCCTCTGGAAACACCATATATTTT; cdr3_aa: CATLPSGLSPSGNTIYF
cdr3_length: 16; d_call: TRBD1; clone_size: NA; v_call: TRBV28; j_call: TRBJ2-7; cdr3_nt: TGTGCCAGCAGTTGGGCCCGGGACAGGGCTATCTACGAGCAGTACTTC; cdr3_aa: CASSWARDRAIYEQYF